This T cell receptor beta chain was sequenced for a study of T-cell reconstitution after alpha-beta-depleted transplantation in children. Overall study results and limits: There were some patients whose high TCRbeta diversity at day 60 came from surviving recipient T cells and thymic progenitors. A year post-transplant, T-cell counts and diversity derived mostly from newly produced T cells. Expanded graft clones numbering several hundred reportedly gave rise to alpha-beta T cells about two months after transplant.

In its sample, this clonotype was seen many times. The target antigen is unknown. Germline V CDR1 and CDR2: SGHRS, YFSETQ. Trimming shortened V by 0 bases and J by 4 bases, and 7 bases separated the two germline ends. This CDR3 region has 13 residues. Unique molecular identifiers were used to barcode this TCRbeta library. TCRdb reprocessed the PCR reads via MiXCR and lists one record per CDR3 protein. Among roughly 300,000 distinct CDR3 sequences listed, roughly 10% were seen once. The clonotype originates from a male patient between 2 and 10 years old who had a stem cell transplant for chronic granulomatous disease, so the T cells may come from the graft donor. This chain connects TRBV5-1 to TRBJ1-1; a possible D gene is TRBD1 (6 bases). This sample comprised peripheral blood, obtained 180 days after TCRalphabeta/CD19-depleted stem cell transplant. CDR3 sequence: CASSLVQGTEAFF. Written as DNA, the CDR3 is TGCGCCAGCAGCTTGGTACAGGGCACTGAAGCTTTCTTT.